Below are 3 T cell receptor beta chains sequenced from a single sample in a study of response to subunit inactivated influenza vaccine. TCRdb re-analysed the RT-PCR reads in MiXCR, keeping a single row per CDR3 protein. The data show around 600,000 distinct CDR3 sequences, with approximately 10% seen just once and roughly 9.6% held by the top ten. These data are also associated with another study on T cells expressing NK-cell markers. That paper adds: 5'RACE template switching with UMIs produced the TCR beta cDNA.

Sequencing was performed on PBMCs from blood, taken on the day of vaccination. These receptors were taken from a man aged 50 to 60 who received an inactivated influenza vaccine.

This clonotype was detected a few times. The chain has TRBV28 and TRBJ2-1, with TRBD1 matching over 7 bases. Germline V gene sequence: CDR1 MDHEN, CDR2 SYDVKM. The CDR3 extends over 16 amino acids. With 5 bases clipped from V and 1 base from J, the junction kept 8 bases outside the gene matches. DNA for the CDR3: TGTGCCAGCAGTCAATACCGGACAGGTTCCTACAATGAGCAGTTCTTC. Residues: CASSQYRTGSYNEQFF.

This clonotype was counted at least ten times. V usage is TRBV12-3 or TRBV12-4 and J usage is TRBJ1-2; D is perhaps TRBD1 (5 bases). The CDR3 sequence is 13 residues long. V was pared by 6 bases and J by 2 bases, with 10 bases between. CDR3 in amino acids: CASSTQANYGYTF. For the CDR3, the DNA is TGTGCCAGCAGCACACAGGCGAACTATGGCTACACCTTC.

This clonotype was seen many times. The CDR3 nucleotides are TGTGCCAGCAGTTCGTTAGGGTCCTCCAGCGGCGGCGCAGATACGCAGTATTTT. This encodes CASSSLGSSSGGADTQYF. The chain combines TRBV12-3 or TRBV12-4 with TRBJ2-3; D possibly corresponds to TRBD2 (5 bases). Trimming removed 4 bases at V and 4 bases at J, with 24 bases between. This CDR3 region has 18 residues.